One and the same sample provided the 14 T cell receptor beta chains below, sequenced in a study of blood T cell repertoires in COVID-19. Libraries were prepared by immunoSEQ multiplex PCR; TCRdb keeps only in-frame clonotypes and omits some of them. Among about 26,000 clones listed, 80% to 95% were seen once. The specimen sequenced was peripheral blood. The receptors stem from a human donor in a cohort sampled during active COVID-19.

The chain recombines TRBV5-4 with TRBJ2-3; D uncertain. V dropped 1 base and J dropped 0 bases, with 9 bases sitting between them. The CDR3 covers 15 residues. Germline V gives CDR1 SGHNT, CDR2 YYREEE (reference sequence). The CDR3 nucleotides read TGTGCCAGCAGCTTGCCGGGTGGTAGCACAGATACGCAGTATTTT. It encodes CASSLPGGSTDTQYF.

V gene TRBV5-1 combines with J gene TRBJ2-5, with D possibly TRBD2 on 7 matching bases. Trimming took off 3 bases at V and 5 bases at J, with 17 bases between the two ends. Germline CDR1 reads SGHRS; CDR2 reads YFSETQ. This CDR3 spans 15 amino acids. The CDR3 protein is CASSWTSGGSETQYF. The CDR3 nucleotides are TGCGCCAGCAGCTGGACATCGGGGGGCTCGGAGACCCAGTACTTC.

This clone showed up just a few times. The genes are TRBV27 and TRBJ1-6; the D is unclear. The V and J ends lost 3 bases and 2 bases respectively, with 17 bases between them. The CDR3 is made up of 18 amino acids. Germline CDR1 MNHEY, CDR2 SMNVEV (reference sequence). The chain's CDR3 is CASSFGITRGTYNSPLHF. DNA of the CDR3: TGTGCCAGCAGTTTCGGAATTACCCGAGGGACCTATAATTCACCCCTCCACTTT.

About this clone: One end of the junction fails to match germline, which may point to a read error. This chain links TRBV19 with TRBJ2-1; D uncertain. CDR1 is LNHDA, CDR2 SQIVND, per germline (reference sequence). The CDR3 totals 12 residues. In DNA, the CDR3 is TGTGCCAGTAGCACCCTTTGGCGGCCTCCGGTCTTC. Amino acids: CASSTLWRPPVF. The full variable domain, rest sourced from reference TRBV19 and TRBJ2-1, is DGGITQSPKYLFRKEGQNVTLSCEQNLNHDAMYWYRQDPGQGLRLIYYSQIVNDFQKGDIAEGYSVSREKKESFPLTVTSAQKNPTAFYLCASSTLWRPPVFGPGTRLTVL.

V usage is TRBV3-1 (or the pseudogene TRBV3-2) and J usage is TRBJ1-4; 8 bases match TRBD1. Germline V gene lookup returns CDR1 LGHDT and CDR2 YNNKEL (reference sequence). This CDR3 contains 16 residues. Trimming cost V 4 bases and J 3 bases; bases outside gene matches: 7. The CDR3 sequence is CASSRDRPTSNEKLFF. The CDR3, as DNA: TGTGCCAGCAGCCGGGACAGGCCAACTTCTAATGAAAAACTGTTTTTT.

Written as DNA, the CDR3 is TGTGCCAGTAGTTCTCGACAGGGGAGTACTGAAGCTTTCTTT. Translation: CASSSRQGSTEAFF. This chain uses TRBV19 with TRBJ1-1; 8 bases align to TRBD1. The J segment lost 5 bases and the V segment lost 5 bases, leaving 7 bases of the junction unmatched. Per germline, CDR1 LNHDA and CDR2 SQIVND (reference sequence). The CDR3 extends over 14 amino acids.

CDR3 sequence (DNA): TGTGCCAGCAGCCAAGATACAGGGGGAGGAACCAAAAACATTCAGTACTTC. It encodes CASSQDTGGGTKNIQYF. The chain uses TRBV3-1 (or the pseudogene TRBV3-2) and TRBJ2-4; 8 bases line up with TRBD1. V shed 0 bases, J shed 2 bases, and the junction held 6 bases outside the gene matches. There are 17 residues in the CDR3. Germline loops: CDR1 LGHDT, CDR2 YNNKEL (reference sequence).

This chain joins TRBV18 and TRBJ1-2, with TRBD1 matching 7 bases. V was pared by 3 bases and J by 2 bases, with 6 bases of the junction left unmatched. The germline V gene has CDR1 KGHSH and CDR2 LQKENI. The CDR3 consists of 15 residues. The CDR3 bases are TGTGCCAGCTCACCTGGGACAGAAGTAAACTATGGCTACACCTTC. Amino acid sequence: CASSPGTEVNYGYTF.

The genes are TRBV24-1 and TRBJ2-1, with 10 bases identical to TRBD2. The germline V gene encodes CDR1 KGHDR and CDR2 SFDVKD. The CDR3 has 16 residues. J lost 6 bases, V lost 5 bases, and 9 bases had no gene match. The CDR3 nucleotides are TGTGCCACCAGTGTTGTAGCGGGGGGCGACTTCAATGAGCAGTTCTTC. Amino acid sequence: CATSVVAGGDFNEQFF.

The chain recombines TRBV5-1 with TRBJ2-1, with 9 bases that match TRBD2. V shed 4 bases, J shed 0 bases, and the junction held 2 bases outside the gene matches. This CDR3 contains 15 residues. Germline V CDR1 and CDR2: SGHRS, YFSETQ. The CDR3 sequence: CASSGRGGSYNEQFF. CDR3 DNA: TGCGCCAGCAGCGGGCGGGGGGGCTCCTACAATGAGCAGTTCTTC.

The count of this clone is one. The chain is built from TRBV14 and TRBJ1-3; tentative D call: TRBD1 (5 bases). The CDR3 has 14 residues. Per the germline V gene, CDR1 is SGHDN and CDR2 is FVKESK. Between the trimmed V and J ends, which lost 4 bases and 2 bases, there was a span of 9 bases. CDR3 nucleotides: TGTGCCAGCAGCCCCTTGGGGCCTGGAAACACCATATATTTT. Translating it yields CASSPLGPGNTIYF.

Comments on this clone: The junction does not match germline at one end; this may be a read error. CDR3 in amino acids: CATLMGDKMLLF. CDR3 bases: TGTGCCACCTTAATGGGGGACAAAATGTTGCTCTTC. The chain recombines TRBV2 with TRBJ2-1; D is perhaps TRBD1 (6 bases). CDR1 is SNHLY and CDR2 is FYNNEI in the germline V gene. The CDR3 has 12 residues.

With respect to this clone: A far larger clone is one nucleotide away, so this likely arose from a read error. Distinct nucleotide sequences in the sample also encode this CDR3. CDR3 amino acids: CASSIRGRGVRAEAFF. The CDR3 DNA is TGTGCCAGCAGCATAAGGGGCAGGGGGGTGCGGGCTGAAGCTTTCTTT. This chain connects TRBV5-6 to TRBJ1-1; TRBD1 matches at 7 bases. With 4 bases clipped from V and 6 bases from J, the junction kept 15 bases outside the gene matches. The germline V gene has CDR1 SGHDT and CDR2 YYEEEE. The CDR3 extends over 16 amino acids.

The J gene is TRBJ2-1, the V gene TRBV7-2; TRBD2 agrees at 9 bases. The CDR3 extends over 15 amino acids. V was clipped by 4 bases and J by 8 bases; unmatched bases: 9. Germline values: CDR1 SGHTA, CDR2 FQGNSA. The CDR3 bases are TGTGCCAGCAGCTCTAGAGCGGGGGGAGCGGATGAGCAGTTCTTC. Residues: CASSSRAGGADEQFF.